A selection of T cell receptor beta chains follows, all from one sample in a study of identifying expanded T cells in peripheral blood. Some clones are missing from TCRdb's copy, which holds only in-frame ones; the method was immunoSEQ multiplex PCR. The sample consists of 50,000 or so clones, roughly 89% of them appearing once. Sequencing used blood. These receptor sequences come from a person aged 18 to 75 in good health. Each CDR3 is given with its conserved first and last residue. D genes are given only for firm matches. Some rows mark clone size as missing; the rest say once, few, many or name a class of expanded clone.

V gene: TRBV20-1; D gene: -; clone size: -; J gene: TRBJ1-2; CDR3 protein: CSGAARYGYTF; CDR3 DNA: TGCAGTGGGGCGGCGCGATATGGCTACACCTTC
V gene: TRBV9; D gene: -; clone size: -; J gene: TRBJ2-7; CDR3 protein: CASSVGDNSYEQYF; CDR3 DNA: TGTGCCAGCAGCGTAGGGGACAATTCCTACGAGCAGTACTTC
V gene: TRBV2; D gene: -; clone size: -; J gene: TRBJ2-3; CDR3 protein: CASSLRGDTQYF; CDR3 DNA: TGTGCCAGCAGTCTCAGGGGAGATACGCAGTATTTT
V gene: TRBV27; D gene: -; clone size: -; J gene: TRBJ1-4; CDR3 protein: CASSLWGSAVTNEKLFF; CDR3 DNA: TGTGCCAGCAGTTTATGGGGGTCGGCGGTAACTAATGAAAAACTGTTTTTT
V gene: TRBV2; D gene: -; clone size: -; J gene: TRBJ2-2; CDR3 protein: CASSVNRAATGELFF; CDR3 DNA: TGTGCCAGCAGTGTAAACAGGGCGGCCACCGGGGAGCTGTTTTTT
V gene: TRBV4-3; D gene: -; clone size: once; J gene: TRBJ2-5; CDR3 protein: CASSQDAQGNQETQYF; CDR3 DNA: TGCGCCAGCAGCCAAGACGCGCAGGGTAACCAAGAGACCCAGTACTTC
V gene: TRBV19; D gene: -; clone size: -; J gene: TRBJ1-4; CDR3 protein: CASREQGDEKLFF; CDR3 DNA: TGTGCCAGTAGGGAGCAGGGAGATGAAAAACTGTTTTTT
V gene: TRBV15; D gene: -; clone size: -; J gene: TRBJ1-2; CDR3 protein: CATSRDQDSPLYGYTF; CDR3 DNA: TGTGCCACCAGCAGAGATCAAGACAGCCCCTTATATGGCTACACCTTC
V gene: TRBV28; D gene: TRBD1; clone size: -; J gene: TRBJ1-2; CDR3 protein: CASSSPGTGYHYGYTF; CDR3 DNA: TGTGCCAGCAGTTCCCCCGGGACAGGGTACCACTATGGCTACACCTTC
V gene: TRBV6-6; D gene: -; clone size: -; J gene: TRBJ1-1; CDR3 protein: CASRSQGGAFF; CDR3 DNA: TGTGCCAGCAGGTCCCAAGGGGGTGCTTTCTTT
V gene: TRBV10-3; D gene: TRBD2; clone size: once; J gene: TRBJ2-1; CDR3 protein: CASSGGNNEQFF; CDR3 DNA: TGTGCTTCCAGCGGGGGAAACAATGAGCAGTTCTTC
V gene: TRBV5-1; D gene: -; clone size: -; J gene: TRBJ2-2; CDR3 protein: CASSFKGVGELFF; CDR3 DNA: TGCGCCAGCAGCTTTAAAGGGGTAGGGGAGCTGTTTTTT
V gene: TRBV30; D gene: -; clone size: -; J gene: TRBJ1-3; CDR3 protein: CAWSKGPTSASGNTIYF; CDR3 DNA: TGTGCCTGGAGTAAGGGGCCCACCTCTGCCTCAGGAAACACCATATATTTT
V gene: TRBV18; D gene: -; clone size: -; J gene: TRBJ2-1; CDR3 protein: CASSRQFRVTVGNNEQFF; CDR3 DNA: TGTGCCAGCTCACGGCAATTCAGGGTGACAGTAGGTAACAATGAGCAGTTCTTC
V gene: TRBV14; D gene: -; clone size: -; J gene: TRBJ1-3; CDR3 protein: CASSQNSGNTIYF; CDR3 DNA: TGTGCCAGCAGTCAAAACTCTGGAAACACCATATATTTT
V gene: TRBV6-5; D gene: -; clone size: -; J gene: TRBJ2-3; CDR3 protein: CASSYVAGTTDTQYF; CDR3 DNA: TGTGCCAGCAGTTACGTGGCGGGAACCACAGATACGCAGTATTTT
V gene: TRBV6-5; D gene: -; clone size: -; J gene: TRBJ1-2; CDR3 protein: CASSYRTDYGYTF; CDR3 DNA: TGTGCCAGCAGTTACAGGACAGACTATGGCTACACCTTC
V gene: TRBV5-3; D gene: -; clone size: -; J gene: TRBJ1-5; CDR3 protein: CATGAPYSNQPQHF; CDR3 DNA: TGTGCCACCGGGGCCCCGTATAGCAATCAGCCCCAGCATTTT
V gene: TRBV6-5; D gene: -; clone size: -; J gene: TRBJ2-3; CDR3 protein: CASSYSLGATSDTQYF; CDR3 DNA: TGTGCCAGCAGTTATAGTCTCGGGGCAACTTCAGATACGCAGTATTTT
V gene: TRBV4-3; D gene: TRBD1; clone size: -; J gene: TRBJ1-2; CDR3 protein: CASSPTGTGTGGYTF; CDR3 DNA: TGCGCCAGCAGCCCGACCGGGACAGGGACTGGAGGCTACACCTTC
V gene: TRBV27; D gene: TRBD1; clone size: -; J gene: TRBJ2-7; CDR3 protein: CASSLEGGTGWYEQYF; CDR3 DNA: TGTGCCAGCAGTTTAGAGGGGGGGACAGGGTGGTACGAGCAGTACTTC
V gene: TRBV10-3; D gene: -; clone size: -; J gene: TRBJ2-7; CDR3 protein: CAISEEISYEQYF; CDR3 DNA: TGTGCCATCAGTGAAGAGATTTCCTACGAGCAGTACTTC
V gene: TRBV19; D gene: -; clone size: -; J gene: TRBJ1-2; CDR3 protein: CASNDFYGYTF; CDR3 DNA: TGTGCCAGTAATGACTTTTATGGCTACACCTTC
V gene: TRBV18; D gene: -; clone size: -; J gene: TRBJ2-5; CDR3 protein: CASSLLDEQETQYF; CDR3 DNA: TGTGCCAGCTCACTCCTGGACGAACAAGAGACCCAGTACTTC
V gene: TRBV28; D gene: -; clone size: -; J gene: TRBJ1-2; CDR3 protein: CASSPQIWPVGGLKGYTF; CDR3 DNA: TGTGCCAGCAGTCCCCAAATCTGGCCCGTAGGGGGTTTAAAGGGCTACACCTTC
V gene: TRBV29-1; D gene: TRBD1; clone size: -; J gene: TRBJ2-7; CDR3 protein: CSVLQGIYEQYF; CDR3 DNA: TGCAGCGTCCTACAGGGGATTTACGAGCAGTACTTC
V gene: TRBV5-4; D gene: -; clone size: -; J gene: TRBJ1-4; CDR3 protein: CASSRTVDALGQTNEKLFF; CDR3 DNA: TGTGCCAGCAGCAGGACAGTAGATGCTTTGGGGCAAACTAATGAAAAACTGTTTTTT
V gene: TRBV5-1; D gene: TRBD2; clone size: -; J gene: TRBJ2-3; CDR3 protein: CASSRPGLAGVIDTQYF; CDR3 DNA: TGCGCCAGCAGTCGACCGGGACTAGCGGGAGTTATAGATACGCAGTATTTT
V gene: TRBV28; D gene: -; clone size: -; J gene: TRBJ2-7; CDR3 protein: CASRSPGRRGRYEQYF; CDR3 DNA: TGTGCCAGCAGATCCCCGGGTCGCAGGGGGAGGTACGAGCAGTACTTC
V gene: TRBV7-2; D gene: -; clone size: -; J gene: TRBJ1-1; CDR3 protein: CASSFEEAFF; CDR3 DNA: TGTGCCAGCAGCTTCGAGGAAGCTTTCTTT
V gene: TRBV5-6; D gene: -; clone size: -; J gene: TRBJ1-3; CDR3 protein: CASSLRAGSSGNTIYF; CDR3 DNA: TGTGCCAGCAGCTTGAGAGCAGGGAGCTCTGGAAACACCATATATTTT
V gene: TRBV5-5; D gene: -; clone size: -; J gene: TRBJ1-1; CDR3 protein: CASSLAADTEAFF; CDR3 DNA: TGTGCCAGCAGCCTCGCGGCGGACACTGAAGCTTTCTTT
V gene: TRBV10-3; D gene: -; clone size: -; J gene: TRBJ1-2; CDR3 protein: CAISSLTGVGGYTF; CDR3 DNA: TGTGCCATCAGTTCCTTGACAGGTGTTGGTGGCTACACCTTC
V gene: TRBV7-8; D gene: TRBD1; clone size: -; J gene: TRBJ2-1; CDR3 protein: CASSYPSGTGYNEQFF; CDR3 DNA: TGTGCCAGCAGCTACCCGTCCGGGACAGGCTACAATGAGCAGTTCTTC
V gene: TRBV6-6; D gene: TRBD1; clone size: -; J gene: TRBJ1-2; CDR3 protein: CASSYFRQGPNYGYTF; CDR3 DNA: TGTGCCAGCAGTTACTTCCGACAGGGACCCAACTATGGCTACACCTTC
V gene: TRBV6-1; D gene: TRBD2; clone size: -; J gene: TRBJ2-3; CDR3 protein: CASSGTSGSSDTQYF; CDR3 DNA: TGTGCCAGCAGTGGGACTAGCGGGAGTTCAGATACGCAGTATTTT
V gene: TRBV7-9; D gene: -; clone size: -; J gene: TRBJ2-7; CDR3 protein: CASSNGDGSYEQYF; CDR3 DNA: TGTGCCAGCAGCAATGGGGACGGCTCCTACGAGCAGTACTTC
V gene: TRBV4-3; D gene: TRBD1; clone size: -; J gene: TRBJ1-2; CDR3 protein: CASSQAGQGAWYGYTF; CDR3 DNA: TGCGCCAGCAGCCAAGCGGGTCAGGGGGCTTGGTATGGCTACACCTTC
V gene: TRBV11-2; D gene: -; clone size: -; J gene: TRBJ2-7; CDR3 protein: CASSPTSLGEQYF; CDR3 DNA: TGTGCCAGCAGCCCGACTAGTTTGGGCGAGCAGTACTTC
V gene: TRBV4-3; D gene: -; clone size: -; J gene: TRBJ2-7; CDR3 protein: CASSQGPRGPAYEQYF; CDR3 DNA: TGCGCCAGCAGCCAAGGACCCAGGGGACCGGCCTACGAGCAGTACTTC